This TCR beta chain was documented in a study of control samples from healthy donors and cancer patients. Germline V gives CDR1 SGDLS, CDR2 YYNGEE. The CDR3 length is 16 residues. V was shortened by 0 bases and J by 5 bases, with 17 bases between the two germline ends. The method was immunoSEQ multiplex PCR; TCRdb's version includes in-frame clones alone and lacks a portion of them. The sample lists under 95,000 clones, roughly 90% seen once, with approximately 1% in the top ten. This clonotype was obtained from a woman in her twenties or thirties in good health. Sequences were obtained from blood. The gene calls are TRBV9 and TRBJ2-5; tentatively, D is TRBD2 (6 bases). The CDR3 loop is CASSVGPGECGETQYF. In DNA form, the CDR3 reads TGTGCCAGCAGCGTAGGGCCGGGGGAGTGCGGGGAGACCCAGTACTTC.